Described below is a single TCR beta chain sequence and its context. The record originates from a study of blood T cell repertoires in COVID-19. Study summary: PBMCs, B-cell-depleted T cells, or T cells were the source of the cDNA or gDNA that made up the material.

The repertoire was sequenced with immunoSEQ multiplex PCR; TCRdb's copy has only in-frame clones and lacks some. The repertoire includes about 150,000 clones, roughly four fifths of them detected once, and under 9.5% sits in the top ten. In germline, CDR1 is DFQATT, CDR2 SNEGSKA (reference sequence). The CDR3 is 16 residues long. Trimming left V 3 bases short and J 0 bases short, with 14 bases between. The rearrangement links TRBV20-1 to TRBJ1-4; D is unresolved. This receptor was identified in a man aged 45-60 years who had recovered from COVID-19. Material: PBMCs or T cells enriched from blood (not recorded which). Written as DNA, the CDR3 is TGCAGTGCTAGTTCGGGCGGGAGGCCAACTAATGAAAAACTGTTTTTT. It is translated as CSASSGGRPTNEKLFF.